The 6 T cell receptor beta chains below come from one sample, sequenced in a study of cytomegalovirus exposure and HLA in healthy donors. The primer mix had 60 Vbeta and 13 Jbeta primers. Sequencing was performed with immunoSEQ multiplex PCR; in TCRdb, only in-frame clones are kept and a portion is missing. The profile shows roughly 200,000 clones, 70% to 85% of them singletons. The material sequenced was PBMCs. The receptors here all came from a woman aged 30 to 39 in good health and CMV-seropositive.

In its sample, this clone was seen a few times. The chain employs TRBV5-1 and TRBJ2-3; D possibly corresponds to TRBD1 (5 bases). The CDR3 runs 13 residues. The V end lost 7 bases, the J end lost 1 base, and 10 bases lay between the germline ends. The V gene's germline CDR1 is SGHRS and CDR2 YFSETQ. The CDR3 nucleotides are TGCGCCAGCGTCGCGACAGGCACAGATACGCAGTATTTT. Translated: CASVATGTDTQYF. Looking up the rest from reference TRBV5-1 and TRBJ2-3 gives the full variable domain: KAGVTQTPRYLIKTRGQQVTLSCSPISGHRSVSWYQQTPGQGLQFLFEYFSETQRNKGNFPGRFSGRQFSNSRSEMNVSTLELGDSALYLCASVATGTDTQYFGPGTRLTVL.

This chain connects TRBV5-4 to TRBJ2-2; D ambiguous. The V gene lost 4 bases and the J gene lost 4 bases, with 8 bases spanning the gap. Germline CDR1 reads SGHNT; CDR2 reads YYREEE (reference sequence). This CDR3 has 13 amino acids. As DNA, the CDR3 is TGTGCCAGCAGCGAAACAGTCACCGGGGAGCTGTTTTTT. Encoded protein: CASSETVTGELFF.

This clone was detected only a few times. The chain has TRBV10-2 and TRBJ1-1; 8 bases align to TRBD1. CDR3 length equals 13 residues. V was clipped by 5 bases and J by 3 bases; unmatched bases: 2. Germline assignment: CDR1 WSHSY and CDR2 SAAADI. The CDR3 loop is CASSSQGDTEAFF. The CDR3 region has the DNA TGCGCCAGCAGTTCACAGGGGGACACTGAAGCTTTCTTT.

J is TRBJ2-1 and V is TRBV6-4, with a tentative D call TRBD2 (6 bases). Trimming stripped 5 bases from V and 0 bases from J, with 23 bases between. The germline CDR1 and CDR2 sequences are MRHNA and SNTAGT. The CDR3 length is 19 residues. The CDR3: CASSRYPDEGGNSYNEQFF. The CDR3 nucleotides are TGTGCCAGCAGTCGGTACCCTGACGAAGGCGGGAACTCCTACAATGAGCAGTTCTTC.

This chain joins TRBV4-3 and TRBJ2-7, with D hard to call. V was pared by 2 bases and J by 0 bases, with 17 bases between. The CDR3 totals 17 residues. Germline V gene data show CDR1 as LGHNA and CDR2 as YSLEER. CDR3 protein: CASSQPTRRQDSYEQYF. In DNA form, the CDR3 reads TGCGCCAGCAGCCAACCTACCCGTAGACAAGACTCCTACGAGCAGTACTTC.

The chain is built from TRBV4-3 and TRBJ2-3; tentatively, D is TRBD1 (6 bases). This CDR3 is 16 amino acids long. Germline V gives CDR1 LGHNA, CDR2 YSLEER. V gave up 2 bases and J gave up 6 bases, with 18 bases separating them. This chain's CDR3 is CASSQMTAGAGDTQYF. The CDR3, as DNA: TGCGCCAGCAGCCAAATGACGGCAGGGGCAGGTGATACGCAGTATTTT.